This T cell receptor (beta chain) stems from a study of OX40 agonist ivuxolimab in advanced cancers. Study observations and caveats: Low normalized T-cell clonal expansion was additionally recorded for some nonresponders. Clonal expansion in partial responders at 0.1-3.0 mg/kg ranked among the lowest.

In the case of this clone: What it binds is not known.

Germline V gene sequence: CDR1 PRHDT, CDR2 FYEKMQ (reference sequence). The J segment lost 4 bases and the V segment lost 2 bases, leaving 4 bases of the junction unmatched. This CDR3 is 14 amino acids long. TCRdb keeps only in-frame clones here, not all; method: immunoSEQ multiplex PCR. Of about 58,000 clones detected, around 85% appear once; the ten largest clones hold less than 0.75%. The sequence derives from an adult with an advanced solid tumor such as melanoma, head and neck, liver or kidney cancer. The V and J genes are TRBV13 and TRBJ1-2; 7 bases fit TRBD1. The source was CD4+ or CD8+ T cells sorted from blood, collected in a trial of the OX40 agonist ivuxolimab. The CDR3 loop reads CASSLRGRSYGYTF. CDR3 bases: TGTGCCAGCAGCTTAAGGGGGCGGAGCTATGGCTACACCTTC.